A selection of T cell receptor beta chains follows, all from one sample in a study of metastatic and nonmetastatic thyroid tumors. TCRdb re-called clones from the PCR reads using MiXCR. This sample has about 14,000 clones, with about 27% found just once. The material sequenced was tumor tissue. All receptors come from a female donor with papillary thyroid cancer or a benign thyroid nodule (not recorded which). Some clones in this sample may be carry-over from other donors' samples. Both conserved end residues are part of each CDR3. A D gene is named only where the DNA matches it firmly. Some rows have no size entry. The others give once, few or many, or a class for an expanded clone.

clone_size,v_call,d_call,j_call,cdr3_length,cdr3_nt,cdr3_aa
-,TRBV11-1,-,TRBJ2-1,15,TGTGCCAGCAGCTTAGTAGGGTACGCCTACAATGAGCAGTTCTTC,CASSLVGYAYNEQFF
few,TRBV12-3/TRBV12-4,-,TRBJ1-4,15,TGTGCCAGCAGTTCCGGAGGGAGGACTAATGAAAAACTGTTTTTT,CASSSGGRTNEKLFF
few,TRBV27,-,TRBJ1-1,14,TGTGCCAGCAGTTTAGGTACTTTGAACACTGAAGCTTTCTTT,CASSLGTLNTEAFF
-,TRBV19,-,TRBJ1-6,13,TGTGCCAGTAGTTCCGGCCCGGGGTCACCCCTCCACTTT,CASSSGPGSPLHF
once,TRBV24-1,-,TRBJ1-5,19,TGTGCCACCAGTGATCTAGAGGGCTTCCGAGAAAATAGCAATCAGCCCCAGCATTTT,CATSDLEGFRENSNQPQHF
-,TRBV12-3/TRBV12-4,-,TRBJ2-7,14,TGTGCCAGCAGTTTGGGGGCTTTCGCCTACGAGCAGTACTTC,CASSLGAFAYEQYF
few,TRBV6-1,-,TRBJ2-7,14,TGTGCCAGCAGTGAACTTAATTCCCTCTACGAGCAGTACTTC,CASSELNSLYEQYF
-,TRBV20-1,TRBD1,TRBJ2-7,14,TGCAGTGCTAGAGATCGGGACAGACTATTGGAGCAGTACTTC,CSARDRDRLLEQYF
many,TRBV5-6,-,TRBJ2-5,15,TGTGCCAGCAGCCGCAGACTCTTGGGGGGAGAGACCCAGTACTTC,CASSRRLLGGETQYF
many,TRBV20-1,-,TRBJ2-3,13,TGCAGTGCCGAAGGGGGATACACAGATACGCAGTATTTT,CSAEGGYTDTQYF
-,TRBV5-1,TRBD1,TRBJ1-5,15,TGCGCCAGCAGCTTGACAGGGGGCTGGGGTCAGCCCCAGCATTTT,CASSLTGGWGQPQHF
medium-sized,TRBV19,TRBD1,TRBJ2-1,17,TGTGCCAGTAGGAAGACAGGGGGCAAGGGCTCCTACAATGAGCAGTTCTTC,CASRKTGGKGSYNEQFF
many,TRBV20-1,-,TRBJ2-3,13,TGCAGTGCTAGTGGGGAGATCACAGATACGCAGTATTTT,CSASGEITDTQYF
medium-sized,TRBV20-1,TRBD1,TRBJ1-4,15,TGCAGTGCTAGAGACGACAGGGTTCCGGAGGAAAAACTGTTTTTT,CSARDDRVPEEKLFF
-,TRBV11-1,TRBD2,TRBJ2-1,16,TGTGCCAGCAGCTTAGTTATGGCGGGAGGGCTTCGTGAGCAGTTCTTC,CASSLVMAGGLREQFF
many,TRBV19,-,TRBJ1-5,14,TGTGCCAGTAGTACAGACAGGTACGGTCAGCCCCAGCATTTT,CASSTDRYGQPQHF
-,TRBV11-2,TRBD1,TRBJ1-4,18,TGTGCCAGCAGCCGCGGACAGGATTCGTCTGCAACTAATGAAAAACTGTTTTTT,CASSRGQDSSATNEKLFF
few,TRBV19,TRBD2,TRBJ2-1,15,TGTGCCAGTAGTATACGGCGGGAGGGCCGAAATGAGCAGTTCTTC,CASSIRREGRNEQFF
-,TRBV7-8,TRBD1,TRBJ1-2,13,TGTGCCAGCAGCCAATGGACAGGGGATGGCTACACCTTC,CASSQWTGDGYTF
many,TRBV6-2/TRBV6-3,-,TRBJ2-5,12,TGTGCCAGCAGTCATACCCAAGAGACCCAGTACTTC,CASSHTQETQYF
-,TRBV5-1,TRBD1,TRBJ2-5,13,TGCGCCAGCAGGGCCACAGGGGTCGAGACCCAGTACTTC,CASRATGVETQYF
-,TRBV18,-,TRBJ1-1,14,TGTGCCAGCTCACCTCGGCAAGAAGGGACTGAAGCTTTCTTT,CASSPRQEGTEAFF